Presented here are 30 T cell receptor beta chains from one specimen sequenced in a study of vaccination and CD4 T cells after COVID-19 (dated 2022 in TCRdb). The treatment or condition label, as the study defines it: approximately 11-day PBMC culture with coronavirus spike peptide pools or control peptides (ViraFEST assay). CD4+ T cells from unexposed donors were collected before the COVID-19 pandemic (2011-2018). Their target antigens are unknown. Library creation used PCR. The listed sequencing device is Illumina iSeq 100. DNA from cultured CD4+ T cells underwent TCR sequencing with the Oncomine TCR Beta short-read assay at the Johns Hopkins FTIC core. The public reads were run again by TCRdb, first through fastp at Q25 and then through MiXCR, and only productive beta chains were kept. One record per CDR3 amino acid sequence lists the most common genes and DNA. This sample lists about 9,900 distinct CDR3 sequences; about a third were detected once. The ten largest clones capture around 33% of the sample.

Input material: CD4+ T cells from blood, cultured in vitro. Receptors originate from a human donor in good health.

This clonotype was seen more than once but under ten times. V and J are TRBV2 and TRBJ1-2; D not certain. Per germline, CDR1 SNHLY and CDR2 FYNNEI. The CDR3 has 13 amino acids. The V and J ends lost 7 bases and 2 bases respectively, with 11 bases between them. Here the CDR3 reads CASIMTGNYGYTF. In nucleotides, the CDR3 is TGTGCCAGCATTATGACGGGAAACTATGGCTACACCTTC.

CDR3 protein: CASSTARDRWECGYTF. CDR3 nucleotide sequence: TGTGCCAGCAGCACAGCCCGGGACAGGTGGGAGTGTGGCTACACCTTC. The V gene is TRBV21-1, the J gene TRBJ1-2; the D call TRBD1 from the table was never checked on the DNA. TRBV21-1 corresponds to a pseudogene. The CDR3 is 16 amino acids.

The chain combines TRBV6-2 or TRBV6-3 with TRBJ1-6; 7 nucleotides align to TRBD1. V lost 8 bases and J lost 10; bases outside the gene matches: 14. The CDR3 sequence is 15 residues long. The germline CDR1 and CDR2 sequences are MNHEY and SVGEGT. CDR3 nucleotides: TGTGCCAGCGCTTTCCTAGACAGGGTCTACTCACCCCTCCACTTT. It encodes CASAFLDRVYSPLHF.

The rearrangement links TRBV7-3 to TRBJ2-2, with TRBD2 identical over 8 bases. V shed 2 bases, J shed 4 bases, and the junction held 3 bases outside the gene matches. The CDR3 is 15 residues long. The V gene's germline CDR1 is SGHTA and CDR2 FQGTGA. CDR3 residues: CASSLDGGVTGELFF. Here the CDR3 DNA reads TGTGCCAGCAGCTTAGACGGGGGGGTCACCGGGGAGCTGTTTTTT.

In this sample, this clonotype turned up once. The chain combines TRBV20-1 with TRBJ2-6; no reliable D call. Trimming removed 3 bases from V and 2 bases from J, with 8 bases in between. This CDR3 is built from 14 residues. Germline-derived CDR1 and CDR2 are DFQATT and SNEGSKA (reference sequence). The CDR3 sequence is CSASAGPGANVLTF. DNA of the CDR3: TGCAGTGCTAGTGCCGGGCCTGGGGCCAACGTCCTGACTTTC.

V and J are TRBV20-1 and TRBJ1-1; TRBD1 matches at 9 bases. Germline CDR1 DFQATT, CDR2 SNEGSKA (reference sequence). V lost 6 bases to trimming and J lost 4 bases; unmatched junction nucleotides: 12. The CDR3 is made up of 15 amino acids. For the CDR3, the DNA is TGCAGTGCCATTACCGGACAGGGGCGCCCCACTGAAGCTTTCTTT. Encoded protein: CSAITGQGRPTEAFF.

This clonotype was observed a handful of times. The chain links TRBV6-5 to TRBJ2-7; 7 bases fit TRBD2. CDR1 MNHEY and CDR2 SVGAGI come from the germline V gene. V gave up 2 bases and J gave up 2 bases; unmatched junction bases: 6. The CDR3 covers 15 residues. The CDR3 DNA sequence: TGTGCCAGCAGTTACCCGGGACTATTTCCCTACGAGCAGTACTTC. Its protein product is CASSYPGLFPYEQYF.

This chain connects TRBV29-1 to TRBJ1-1; weak D call: TRBD1 (5 bases). In germline, CDR1 is SQVTM, CDR2 ANQGSEA. This CDR3 is 13 amino acids long. V dropped 8 bases and J dropped 5 bases, with 18 bases sitting between them. In nucleotides, the CDR3 is TGCAGCATCTCCTGGGCCAGGGAGACTGAAGCTTTCTTT. Protein sequence: CSISWARETEAFF. The variable domain in full, completed from reference TRBV29-1 and TRBJ1-1, reads SAVISQKPSRDICQRGTSLTIQCQVDSQVTMMFWYRQQPGQSLTLIATANQGSEATYESGFVIDKFPISRPNLTFSTLTVSNMSPEDSSIYLCSISWARETEAFFGQGTRLTVV.

This clonotype has only a few counts. V is TRBV4-2 and J is TRBJ1-2; perhaps TRBD1 as D (5 bases). Germline V gene sequence: CDR1 LGHNA, CDR2 YNFKEQ. This CDR3 has 12 residues. Between the trimmed V and J ends, which lost 3 bases and 7 bases, there was a span of 9 bases. The CDR3 loop reads CASSHWGSGYTF. CDR3 nucleotide sequence: TGTGCCAGCAGCCACTGGGGCTCTGGCTACACCTTC.

This chain joins TRBV7-2 and TRBJ1-6; a possible D gene is TRBD1 (5 bases). Germline V gives CDR1 SGHTA, CDR2 FQGNSA. V gave up 3 bases and J gave up 7 bases, with 10 bases separating them. CDR3 length: 14 residues. CDR3 loop: CASSFNTGNSPLHF. The CDR3 DNA follows: TGTGCCAGCAGCTTTAACACAGGAAATTCACCCCTCCACTTT.

The chain joins TRBV5-4 to TRBJ1-2, with TRBD1 as a possible D gene (5 bases). The CDR3 covers 16 residues. Trimming removed 0 bases at V and 4 bases at J, with 16 bases between. Germline values: CDR1 SGHNT, CDR2 YYREEE (reference sequence). The CDR3 spells CASSLGVGGMIYGYTF. The CDR3 DNA reads TGTGCCAGCAGCTTGGGGGTGGGGGGGATGATCTATGGCTACACCTTC.

This clonotype was detected only a few times. The CDR3 protein is CASRTSGRTEAFF. CDR3 coding DNA: TGTGCCAGCAGAACCAGTGGTAGGACTGAAGCTTTCTTT. The chain has TRBV28 and TRBJ1-1; D gene ambiguous. Germline V gene data show CDR1 as MDHEN and CDR2 as SYDVKM. V shed 6 bases and J shed 5 bases, with 13 bases lying between them. This CDR3 comprises 13 residues.

The rearrangement links TRBV7-6 to TRBJ1-5; the match to TRBD1 covers 8 bases. Germline V lookup: CDR1 SGHVS, CDR2 FNYEAQ. The CDR3 sequence is 15 residues long. Trimming at V came to 3 bases and at J to 2 bases, leaving 3 bases not matched to a gene. CDR3 sequence (DNA): TGTGCCAGCAGCTTTGGGGGACAGGGCAATCAGCCCCAGCATTTT. It codes for CASSFGGQGNQPQHF.

The chain recombines TRBV5-4 with TRBJ2-5; possibly TRBD1 for D (6 bases). The CDR3 runs to 14 residues. CDR1 and CDR2 (germline): SGHNT, YYREEE (reference sequence). V was shortened by 1 base and J by 4 bases, with 11 bases between the two germline ends. This CDR3 reads CASSLTGNTETQYF. Written as DNA, the CDR3 is TGTGCCAGCAGCTTGACAGGGAACACAGAGACCCAGTACTTC.

The V gene is TRBV2, the J gene TRBJ1-1; tentatively, D is TRBD1 (5 bases). The CDR3 is 13 amino acids. Germline V gives CDR1 SNHLY, CDR2 FYNNEI. The ends were cut back, 6 bases at V and 0 bases at J, with 8 bases in the middle. CDR3 coding DNA: TGTGCCAGCAGGGAGGGGATGAACACTGAAGCTTTCTTT. This sequence encodes CASREGMNTEAFF.

The chain has TRBV7-6 and TRBJ2-5; 7 bases match TRBD2. The CDR3 runs 14 residues. Germline V lookup: CDR1 SGHVS, CDR2 FNYEAQ. Unmatched junction bases numbered 3, after V lost 3 bases and J lost 2 bases. CDR3 sequence reads: CASSFSGRQETQYF. In DNA, the CDR3 is TGTGCCAGCAGCTTTAGCGGGCGGCAAGAGACCCAGTACTTC.

This chain connects TRBV6-1 to TRBJ1-2; 7 bases are a match to TRBD1. V lost 8 bases, J lost 2 bases, and 5 bases stayed unmatched. This CDR3 contains 13 residues. CDR1 is MNHNS and CDR2 is SASEGT in the germline V gene. CDR3 sequence: CASQTGRNYGYTF. The DNA for the CDR3 is TGTGCCAGCCAGACAGGGCGCAACTATGGCTACACCTTC.

The chain uses TRBV20-1 and TRBJ1-3; 10 nucleotides line up with TRBD1. V dropped 6 bases and J dropped 6; count of bases not matched to a gene: 8. Looked up from germline, CDR1 is DFQATT and CDR2 is SNEGSKA (reference sequence). The CDR3 has 14 amino acids. CDR3 DNA: TGCAGTGCCATGACCGGGACAGGGGAAAACACCATATATTTT. Its translation is CSAMTGTGENTIYF.

V usage is TRBV12-3 or TRBV12-4 and J usage is TRBJ1-5; D is uncertain. This CDR3 contains 16 residues. Trimming shortened V by 7 bases and J by 0 bases, and 16 bases separated the two germline ends. The CDR3 region has the DNA TGTGCCAGCACCAATCCTCCCTTGTATAGCAATCAGCCCCAGCATTTT. Translated, it gives CASTNPPLYSNQPQHF.

V usage is TRBV28 and J usage is TRBJ1-5; 7 bases agree with TRBD1. Trimming at V came to 6 bases and at J to 7 bases, leaving 6 bases not matched to a gene. Germline CDR1 MDHEN, CDR2 SYDVKM. This CDR3 spans 13 amino acids. The CDR3 protein is CASRLTGQQPQHF. Here the CDR3 DNA reads TGTGCCAGCAGACTGACAGGGCAACAGCCCCAGCATTTT.

This clonotype was observed a handful of times. This rearrangement joins TRBV6-1 to TRBJ1-6; possibly TRBD1 for D (6 bases). CDR3 length: 18 amino acids. V shed 8 bases and J shed 10 bases, with 30 bases lying between them. Germline V gene sequence: CDR1 MNHNS, CDR2 SASEGT. The CDR3 region is CASAQVPPDSLFGSPLHF. CDR3 DNA sequence: TGTGCCAGCGCTCAAGTCCCACCGGACAGCCTCTTCGGGTCACCCCTCCACTTT.

The rearrangement uses TRBV12-3 or TRBV12-4 and TRBJ1-6; 8 nucleotides agree with TRBD1. This CDR3 comprises 14 residues. The junction had 2 bases not matched to a gene; V was cut back by 1 base and J by 9 bases. As DNA, the CDR3 is TGTGCCAGCAGTTTAGGGACAGGGCGTTCACCCCTCCACTTT. Its translation: CASSLGTGRSPLHF.

This clonotype was found a few times. This chain joins TRBV10-3 and TRBJ1-5; 7 bases map to TRBD1. The germline V gene has CDR1 ENHRY and CDR2 SYGVKD. V was pared by 8 bases and J by 4 bases, with 8 bases of the junction left unmatched. This CDR3 is 14 amino acids long. The CDR3 sequence: CAIGLGQPNQPQHF. The CDR3 bases are TGTGCCATCGGTTTGGGACAGCCAAATCAGCCCCAGCATTTT.

This chain links TRBV7-3 with TRBJ2-2; D tentatively fits TRBD1 or TRBD2 (6 bases each). The V gene's germline CDR1 is SGHTA and CDR2 FQGTGA. The CDR3 extends over 16 amino acids. The ends were cut back, 5 bases at V and 3 bases at J, with 16 bases in the middle. The DNA for the CDR3 is TGTGCCAGCAGCCTTAGGGGGGACACGTACACCGGGGAGCTGTTTTTT. It translates to CASSLRGDTYTGELFF.

This clonotype was observed a few times. This chain uses TRBV6-9 with TRBJ2-5; 12 bases are shared with TRBD2. The junction had 13 bases not matched to a gene; V was cut back by 6 bases and J by 5 bases. The CDR3 runs 17 residues. Germline values: CDR1 MNHGY, CDR2 SVAAGI. DNA for the CDR3: TGTGCCAGCAGATTATTCGAACTAGCGGGGGGTCGGGAGACCCAGTACTTC. Its translation: CASRLFELAGGRETQYF.

This clonotype was counted only a few times. The genes are TRBV20-1 and TRBJ2-7; 9 bases agree with TRBD1. The V and J ends lost 6 bases and 7 bases, in that order; junction bases with no gene match: 10. Germline assignment: CDR1 DFQATT and CDR2 SNEGSKA (reference sequence). The CDR3 is made up of 13 amino acids. The CDR3 reads CSAPGTGRGEQYF. In nucleotides, the CDR3 is TGCAGTGCCCCCGGGACAGGGAGGGGGGAGCAGTACTTC.

This clonotype was counted a few times. The rearrangement uses TRBV6-1 and TRBJ1-1; possibly TRBD1 for D (6 bases). The V gene lost 8 bases and the J gene lost 5 bases, with 18 bases spanning the gap. The CDR3 length is 14 residues. Germline loops: CDR1 MNHNS, CDR2 SASEGT. The CDR3 loop is CASGYRVGHTEAFF. The DNA of the CDR3 is TGTGCCAGCGGATACAGGGTCGGGCATACTGAAGCTTTCTTT.

CDR3 residues: CASSLGQPWGYTF. In DNA, the CDR3 is TGTGCCAGCAGCTTAGGACAGCCCTGGGGCTACACCTTC. The chain recombines TRBV7-8 with TRBJ1-2; a weak D match, TRBD1 (5 bases). Per germline, CDR1 SGHVS and CDR2 FQNEAQ. V lost 1 base to trimming and J lost 8 bases, with 11 bases between them. The CDR3 is 13 residues long.

This clonotype is medium-sized. V gene TRBV6-5 combines with J gene TRBJ1-5; D is undetermined. The CDR3 is 16 amino acids. CDR1 and CDR2 from the germline V gene are MNHEY and SVGAGI. The V end lost 0 bases, the J end lost 4 bases, and 13 bases lay between the germline ends. In nucleotides, the CDR3 is TGTGCCAGCAGTTACTCGATGGTAGCAGTTAATCAGCCCCAGCATTTT. Translating it yields CASSYSMVAVNQPQHF.

This clonotype was detected a few times. The chain employs TRBV5-1 and TRBJ1-2; weak D call: TRBD1 (5 bases). Trimming took off 0 bases at V and 4 bases at J, with 10 bases between the two ends. CDR3 length: 14 residues. The germline gives CDR1 SGHRS, CDR2 YFSETQ. Written as DNA, the CDR3 is TGCGCCAGCAGCTTGGGGGACGGACGCTATGGCTACACCTTC. Residues: CASSLGDGRYGYTF.